This T cell receptor (beta chain) comes out of a study of blood T cell repertoires in COVID-19. At the level of the study: Specimens from acute and convalescent COVID-19 originated in the United States, Italy and Spain.

Germline V CDR1 and CDR2: SGHRS, YFSETQ. Trimming took 4 bases from V and 8 from J; bases not matched to a gene: 10. This CDR3 region has 15 residues. Source study methods: Cell counts per sample came from amplifying reference gene primers. Some clones are missing from TCRdb's copy, which holds only in-frame ones; the method was immunoSEQ multiplex PCR. For V, J and clone size, that table is used; D and trimming come from the DNA. The sample contains 200,000 to 250,000 clones, 80% to 90% of which appear only once. This clone showed up just once. Sequencing was carried out using peripheral blood. The clonotype comes from a woman between 70 and 85 years old with acute or convalescent COVID-19. The chain carries TRBV5-1 and TRBJ1-4, with 8 nucleotides matching TRBD1. The CDR3 nucleotides read TGCGCCAGCAGCCCAATGGGGGCAGGGGGCGAAAAACTGTTTTTT. Protein sequence: CASSPMGAGGEKLFF.